This passage covers 30 T cell receptor beta chains from one sample sequenced in a study of human T cells and chemical hapten exposure. TCRdb fed the RACE reads into MiXCR, producing one record per CDR3 protein. In the table there are roughly 150,000 distinct CDR3 sequences, 10% to 15% of which are singletons. Time point here: patch test 2, 6 weeks after DPC sensitization. Treatment indicated: therapeutic diphenylcyclopropenone sensitization with weekly scalp DPC. The sample was whole blood, taken in connection with sensitization to the hapten diphenylcyclopropenone (DPC). These TCRs come from a woman aged 45-65 years with alopecia areata. Some clones in this sample may be carry-over from other donors' samples.

The CDR3 loop reads CASKKQGASNQPQHF. The CDR3 DNA follows: TGTGCCAGCAAGAAACAGGGGGCGAGCAATCAGCCCCAGCATTTT. The V gene is TRBV6-1, the J gene TRBJ1-5; TRBD1 matches at 9 bases. CDR1 and CDR2 (germline): MNHNS, SASEGT. The ends lost 7 bases at V and 1 base at J; junction bases unmatched: 5. The CDR3 contains 15 residues.

The chain joins TRBV5-4 to TRBJ2-1, with D perhaps TRBD2 (7 bases). Germline CDR1 reads SGHNT; CDR2 reads YYREEE (reference sequence). This CDR3 is built from 14 residues. V dropped 0 bases and J dropped 9 bases, with 13 bases sitting between them. The CDR3 DNA is TGTGCCAGCAGCTTGGAAGGGGGGGGCGTTGAGCAGTTCTTC. Translation: CASSLEGGGVEQFF.

This clonotype was found a few times. The J gene is TRBJ1-2, the V gene TRBV29-1; D gene uncertain. This CDR3 has 11 amino acids. Germline-derived CDR1 and CDR2 are SQVTM and ANQGSEA. The V and J ends lost 4 bases and 8 bases respectively, with 11 bases between them. CDR3 coding DNA: TGCAGCGTTGCCCCCCCCGAGGGCTACACCTTC. Protein: CSVAPPEGYTF.

This clonotype was recorded at least ten times. This chain uses TRBV15 with TRBJ2-1; a possible D gene is TRBD2 (6 bases). Germline V gives CDR1 LNHNV, CDR2 YYDKDF (reference sequence). This CDR3 is 15 amino acids long. Trimming pared 0 bases from V and 1 base from J, leaving 7 bases between. The CDR3 DNA follows: TGTGCCACCAGCAGAGATCGGGGGTCCTACAATGAGCAGTTCTTC. It encodes CATSRDRGSYNEQFF.

This sequence joins TRBV10-2 and TRBJ1-2; 7 positions agree with TRBD1. V trimming: 5 bases; J trimming: 2 bases; junction bases outside the gene matches: 2. This CDR3 has 13 amino acids. Germline assignment: CDR1 WSHSY and CDR2 SAAADI. The CDR3 DNA reads TGCGCCAGCAGTCCAGGGGGAAACTATGGCTACACCTTC. It is translated as CASSPGGNYGYTF.

This clonotype was recorded a few times. This chain connects TRBV6-5 to TRBJ1-5; 9 bases match TRBD1. This CDR3 has 15 amino acids. Germline trimming cut 6 bases from V and 4 bases from J; bases unmatched to any gene: 7. Per the germline V gene, CDR1 is MNHEY and CDR2 is SVGAGI. The CDR3, as DNA: TGTGCCAGCAGACCTACAGGGGGCGCGAATCAGCCCCAGCATTTT. This encodes CASRPTGGANQPQHF.

This clonotype was detected a few times. This chain uses TRBV9 with TRBJ2-2; D is tentatively TRBD1 or TRBD2 (6 bases each). The V gene lost 7 bases and the J gene lost 4 bases, with 17 bases spanning the gap. The CDR3 covers 15 residues. Germline V gene lookup returns CDR1 SGDLS and CDR2 YYNGEE. CDR3 in amino acids: CASGSGGQITGELFF. In DNA form, the CDR3 reads TGTGCCAGCGGCTCCGGGGGCCAGATCACCGGGGAGCTGTTTTTT. Full variable domain (rest looked up from reference TRBV9 and TRBJ2-2): DSGVTQTPKHLITATGQRVTLRCSPRSGDLSVYWYQQSLDQGLQFLIQYYNGEERAKGNILERFSAQQFPDLHSELNLSSLELGDSALYFCASGSGGQITGELFFGEGSRLTVL.

Only a few counts were recorded for this clonotype. This chain connects TRBV29-1 to TRBJ2-3, with no clear D. The CDR3 consists of 12 residues. Germline-derived CDR1 and CDR2 are SQVTM and ANQGSEA. The ends were cut back, 3 bases at V and 3 bases at J, with 7 bases in the middle. The CDR3 loop is CSVDDGTDTQYF. DNA for the CDR3: TGCAGCGTTGACGATGGGACAGATACGCAGTATTTT.

This clonotype was counted many times. V and J are TRBV28 and TRBJ1-2; D ambiguous. The CDR3 covers 12 residues. Germline V gene lookup returns CDR1 MDHEN and CDR2 SYDVKM. Trimming stripped 4 bases from V and 4 bases from J, with 7 bases between. The CDR3 is CASSWVPYGYTF. The CDR3 DNA is TGTGCCAGCAGTTGGGTTCCCTATGGCTACACCTTC.

This clonotype was detected only a few times. This chain uses TRBV6-2 or TRBV6-3 with TRBJ2-7; D unresolved. Germline V gene lookup returns CDR1 MNHEY and CDR2 SVGEGT. The CDR3 is 12 amino acids. CDR3 residues: CAVEQPSYEQYF. In nucleotides, the CDR3 is TGTGCGGTCGAGCAACCCTCCTACGAGCAGTACTTC.

The chain joins TRBV5-6 to TRBJ1-1; TRBD1 is a possible D gene (5 bases). The CDR3 is made up of 13 amino acids. V dropped 3 bases and J dropped 5 bases, with 11 bases sitting between them. Per germline, CDR1 SGHDT and CDR2 YYEEEE. The CDR3 DNA follows: TGTGCCAGCAGCTCCCTACAGGTTACTGAAGCTTTCTTT. Translating it yields CASSSLQVTEAFF. The complete variable domain, with remaining parts taken from reference TRBV5-6 and TRBJ1-1, reads DAGVTQSPTHLIKTRGQQVTLRCSPKSGHDTVSWYQQALGQGPQFIFQYYEEEERQRGNFPDRFSGHQFPNYSSELNVNALLLGDSALYLCASSSLQVTEAFFGQGTRLTVV.

V is TRBV10-3 and J is TRBJ1-6; no firm D call. The V and J ends lost 4 bases and 5 bases respectively, with 9 bases between them. The CDR3 loop spans 14 amino acids. The germline V gene has CDR1 ENHRY and CDR2 SYGVKD. CDR3 bases: TGTGCCATCAGTGGGGCGGCCAATAATTCACCCCTCCACTTT. It translates to CAISGAANNSPLHF.

This clonotype has at least ten counts. The V gene is TRBV30, the J gene TRBJ1-5, with unresolved D. The CDR3 is made up of 14 amino acids. Trimming left V 1 base short and J 0 bases short, with 7 bases between. Germline V gene data show CDR1 as GTSNPN and CDR2 as SVGIG (reference sequence). The chain's CDR3 is CAWSDDFSNQPQHF. The CDR3 nucleotides read TGTGCCTGGAGTGATGACTTTAGCAATCAGCCCCAGCATTTT.

This clonotype was picked up a small number of times. The chain recombines TRBV19 with TRBJ2-1; 7 bases align to TRBD2. The CDR3 sequence is 16 residues long. Germline values: CDR1 LNHDA, CDR2 SQIVND (reference sequence). V dropped 3 bases and J dropped 0; count of bases not matched to a gene: 5. CDR3 DNA sequence: TGTGCCAGTAGTATTCAGGGCGGGAGCTCCTACAATGAGCAGTTCTTC. Translation gives CASSIQGGSSYNEQFF.

This clonotype was detected many times. The rearrangement links TRBV6-1 to TRBJ2-7; the D gene is possibly TRBD2 (5 bases). Germline CDR1 MNHNS, CDR2 SASEGT. V was pared by 5 bases and J by 2 bases, with 10 bases between. The CDR3 spans 13 residues. The CDR3, as DNA: TGTGCCAGCAGTACCGAGGGCACCTACGAGCAGTACTTC. This encodes CASSTEGTYEQYF.

This clonotype was observed a handful of times. This chain connects TRBV7-9 to TRBJ1-2; TRBD1 is a possible D gene (6 bases). This CDR3 is built from 15 residues. Germline V CDR1 and CDR2: SEHNR, FQNEAQ (reference sequence). Trimming removed 0 bases from V and 4 bases from J, with 12 bases in between. In DNA form, the CDR3 reads TGTGCCAGCAGCTTAGCCCGGGGGCGGAGCTATGGCTACACCTTC. This encodes CASSLARGRSYGYTF.

This clonotype was counted ten times or more. The V and J genes are TRBV6-2 or TRBV6-3 and TRBJ2-3; D possibly corresponds to TRBD1 (5 bases). V was trimmed by 2 bases and J by 2 bases, leaving 17 bases between them. CDR1 and CDR2 (germline): MNHEY, SVGEGT. This CDR3 is built from 17 residues. CDR3 sequence: CASSYRQPPKLTDTQYF. Written as DNA, the CDR3 is TGTGCCAGCAGTTACCGACAGCCCCCCAAGCTCACAGATACGCAGTATTTT.

The V and J genes are TRBV6-5 and TRBJ1-2; the match to TRBD1 covers 7 bases. J lost 5 bases, V lost 6 bases, and 9 bases had no gene match. This CDR3 region has 14 residues. Germline CDR1 reads MNHEY; CDR2 reads SVGAGI. The CDR3 nucleotides read TGTGCCAGCAGAACGACAGGGCGAAGTTATGGCTACACCTTC. Its protein is CASRTTGRSYGYTF.

The rearrangement joins TRBV12-3 or TRBV12-4 to TRBJ1-5; D unclear. V was shortened by 7 bases and J by 4 bases, with 8 bases between the two germline ends. This CDR3 spans 12 amino acids. Here the CDR3 DNA reads TGTGCCAGCATGCTGGATAATCAGCCCCAGCATTTT. Protein product: CASMLDNQPQHF.

V is TRBV19 and J is TRBJ1-1; D gene unclear. CDR1 is LNHDA, CDR2 SQIVND, per germline (reference sequence). This CDR3 is 14 amino acids long. V lost 9 bases and J lost 4, with 18 bases in between. The CDR3 is CASGERAGGTEAFF. The DNA of the CDR3 is TGTGCCAGCGGGGAGAGGGCTGGAGGCACTGAAGCTTTCTTT.

The chain carries TRBV6-5 and TRBJ1-1, with D unresolved. The germline V and J ends were trimmed by 0 bases and 6 bases, with 14 bases remaining between them. Germline CDR1 reads MNHEY; CDR2 reads SVGAGI. The CDR3 contains 15 residues. The DNA of the CDR3 is TGTGCCAGCAGTTACTCGTCGTCGGGGAGGGCTGAAGCTTTCTTT. Translated, it gives CASSYSSSGRAEAFF.

This clonotype was detected many times. The chain carries TRBV6-1 and TRBJ2-1; 14 bases map to TRBD2. Germline V gives CDR1 MNHNS, CDR2 SASEGT. V was clipped by 6 bases and J by 5 bases; unmatched bases: 6. CDR3 length: 16 amino acids. CDR3 sequence reads: CASRGGLAGGHNEQFF. CDR3 in DNA: TGTGCCAGCAGGGGCGGACTAGCGGGAGGTCACAATGAGCAGTTCTTC.

This sequence joins TRBV7-9 and TRBJ2-5; no definite D call. Trimming took 6 bases from V and 0 from J, leaving 8 bases between them. Germline CDR1 and CDR2: SEHNR and FQNEAQ (reference sequence). This CDR3 comprises 13 residues. The DNA of the CDR3 is TGTGCCAGCAGACGAGACAACCAAGAGACCCAGTACTTC. Translated: CASRRDNQETQYF. Drawing the rest from reference TRBV7-9 and TRBJ2-5, the complete variable domain is DTGVSQNPRHKITKRGQNVTFRCDPISEHNRLYWYRQTLGQGPEFLTYFQNEAQLEKSRLLSDRFSAERPKGSFSTLEIQRTEQGDSAMYLCASRRDNQETQYFGPGTRLLVL.

At least ten counts were recorded for this clonotype. The chain couples TRBV28 to TRBJ1-5, with D possibly matching TRBD1 (6 bases). V shed 2 bases and J shed 2 bases, with 13 bases lying between them. Germline V gene lookup returns CDR1 MDHEN and CDR2 SYDVKM. The CDR3 extends over 16 amino acids. CDR3 sequence (DNA): TGTGCCAGCAGTTTAAGCCAGGGGATGGGCAATCAGCCCCAGCATTTT. Its protein product is CASSLSQGMGNQPQHF.

This clonotype was observed a handful of times. The V and J genes are TRBV11-2 and TRBJ2-7; D not certain. This CDR3 is built from 15 residues. Germline V gene lookup returns CDR1 SGHAT and CDR2 FQNNGV. Trimming stripped 0 bases from V and 2 bases from J, with 11 bases between. The CDR3 reads CASSLEAVPTYEQYF. As DNA, the CDR3 is TGTGCCAGCAGCTTAGAGGCAGTCCCGACCTACGAGCAGTACTTC.

This clonotype was counted only a few times. The chain is built from TRBV12-3 or TRBV12-4 and TRBJ2-5; D unclear. The CDR3 runs 15 residues. Trimming shortened V by 0 bases and J by 4 bases, and 12 bases separated the two germline ends. This CDR3 reads CASSLAHEPPETQYF. Written as DNA, the CDR3 is TGTGCCAGCAGTTTAGCGCATGAACCCCCAGAGACCCAGTACTTC.

The V gene is TRBV12-5, the J gene TRBJ2-1; TRBD2 matches 12 bases. The germline CDR1 and CDR2 sequences are LGHNT and FRNRAP. V trimming: 1 base; J trimming: 7 bases; junction bases outside the gene matches: 8. The CDR3 sequence is 17 residues long. The CDR3 region is CASGLGLAGGPQNEQFF. The DNA for the CDR3 is TGTGCTAGTGGTTTGGGCCTAGCGGGAGGGCCCCAAAATGAGCAGTTCTTC. The entire variable domain, with the rest obtained from reference TRBV12-5 and TRBJ2-1, is as follows: DARVTQTPRHKVTEMGQEVTMRCQPILGHNTVFWYRQTMMQGLELLAYFRNRAPLDDSGMPKDRFSAEMPDATLATLKIQPSEPRDSAVYFCASGLGLAGGPQNEQFFGPGTRLTVL.

This clonotype was seen a few times. The J gene is TRBJ2-3, the V gene TRBV18; no definite D call. The CDR3 is 11 amino acids. Germline V CDR1 and CDR2: KGHSH, LQKENI. V was pared by 1 base and J by 8 bases, with 4 bases between. This chain's CDR3 is CASSPLPTQYF. The CDR3 coding sequence is TGTGCCAGCTCACCACTCCCTACGCAGTATTTT. Supplemented by reference TRBV18 and TRBJ2-3, the full variable domain reads NAGVMQNPRHLVRRRGQEARLRCSPMKGHSHVYWYRQLPEEGLKFMVYLQKENIIDESGMPKERFSAEFPKEGPSILRIQQVVRGDSAAYFCASSPLPTQYFGPGTRLTVL.

J is TRBJ2-3 and V is TRBV28; tentatively, D is TRBD2 (6 bases). The germline V gene has CDR1 MDHEN and CDR2 SYDVKM. The CDR3 totals 18 residues. Trimming stripped 0 bases from V and 3 bases from J, with 19 bases between. CDR3 nucleotide sequence: TGTGCCAGCAGTTTATGGGGGACGGGTGCTAGCGAGACAGATACGCAGTATTTT. Translating gives CASSLWGTGASETDTQYF.

The gene calls are TRBV6-4 and TRBJ2-3; 7 nucleotides agree with TRBD2. The CDR3 extends over 12 amino acids. The trim removed 11 bases at V and 6 bases at J, leaving 8 bases unmatched. Germline V lookup: CDR1 MRHNA, CDR2 SNTAGT. CDR3 amino acids: CAVTSRDDTQYF. The CDR3 DNA reads as TGTGCCGTGACTAGCCGGGACGATACGCAGTATTTT.